Each of the 7 T cell receptor beta chains below was sequenced from the same sample in a study of OX40 agonist ivuxolimab in advanced cancers. Generated by immunoSEQ multiplex PCR, the TCRdb table keeps only in-frame clones and is missing some. The sample shows roughly 65,000 clones, over 80% of them seen only once. The sample in question was CD4+ or CD8+ T cells sorted from blood, obtained in a trial of the OX40 agonist ivuxolimab. The origin of the receptors is an adult with an advanced solid tumor such as melanoma, head and neck, liver or kidney cancer.

The rearrangement uses TRBV30 and TRBJ2-1, with 9 bases fitting TRBD2. Germline CDR1 reads GTSNPN; CDR2 reads SVGIG (reference sequence). V was pared by 4 bases and J by 2 bases, with 3 bases of the junction left unmatched. There are 14 residues in the CDR3. CDR3 bases: TGTGCCTGGACGGGACTAGCTACCTACAATGAGCAGTTCTTC. This encodes CAWTGLATYNEQFF.

This chain joins TRBV11-2 and TRBJ2-7; D unclear. CDR1 and CDR2 (germline): SGHAT, FQNNGV. Trimming left V 1 base short and J 1 base short, with 2 bases between. This CDR3 has 12 residues. CDR3 coding DNA: TGTGCCAGCAGCTTAGGGTCCTACGAGCAGTACTTC. Its translation: CASSLGSYEQYF.

CDR3 region: CASSQEQGTGELFF. The CDR3 nucleotides read TGCGCCAGCAGCCAGGAACAGGGAACCGGGGAGCTGTTTTTT. The V and J genes are TRBV4-3 and TRBJ2-2; D may be TRBD1 (6 bases). The V gene's germline CDR1 is LGHNA and CDR2 YSLEER. CDR3 length: 14 residues. V was shortened by 3 bases and J by 5 bases, with 10 bases between the two germline ends.

The rearrangement joins TRBV18 to TRBJ2-4; TRBD1 matches 10 bases. Trimming took 2 bases from V and 8 from J; bases not matched to a gene: 6. Germline V gene lookup returns CDR1 KGHSH and CDR2 LQKENI. The CDR3 covers 15 residues. This CDR3 is CASSPNRDRGDIQYF. The CDR3 DNA reads TGTGCCAGCTCACCAAACAGGGACAGGGGTGACATTCAGTACTTC. The variable domain in full, with the rest retrieved from reference TRBV18 and TRBJ2-4, is NAGVMQNPRHLVRRRGQEARLRCSPMKGHSHVYWYRQLPEEGLKFMVYLQKENIIDESGMPKERFSAEFPKEGPSILRIQQVVRGDSAAYFCASSPNRDRGDIQYFGAGTRLSVL.

This clone was seen once. V usage is TRBV28 and J usage is TRBJ2-7; D remains ambiguous. Germline-derived CDR1 and CDR2 are MDHEN and SYDVKM. Trimming removed 2 bases at V and 0 bases at J, with 14 bases between. This CDR3 contains 16 residues. CDR3 protein: CASSLIGKMSSYEQYF. CDR3 bases: TGTGCCAGCAGTTTAATTGGCAAAATGAGCTCCTACGAGCAGTACTTC.

This clone has just one count. The V gene is TRBV18, the J gene TRBJ1-2; D uncertain. With 2 bases removed from V and 3 bases from J, the gap between germline ends came to 13 bases. The germline V gene encodes CDR1 KGHSH and CDR2 LQKENI. This CDR3 has 15 residues. CDR3 sequence reads: CASSPTGSVHYGYTF. The CDR3, as DNA: TGTGCCAGCTCACCAACTGGCTCAGTCCACTATGGCTACACCTTC.

This chain links TRBV6-6 with TRBJ1-3; D gene uncertain. Germline V gene data show CDR1 as MNHNY and CDR2 as SVGAGI (reference sequence). The CDR3 has 15 residues. Trimming took 0 bases from V and 0 from J, leaving 6 bases between them. As DNA, the CDR3 is TGTGCCAGCAGTTACTCCAGAGGCTCTGGAAACACCATATATTTT. Its protein is CASSYSRGSGNTIYF.